Below are 2 T cell receptor beta chains sequenced from a single sample in a study. TCRdb re-called the RT-PCR reads through MiXCR, storing one row per CDR3 protein. The sample includes about 680,000 distinct CDR3 sequences, over 12% of them seen just once. Sequences were obtained from memory CD4+ T cells from blood. The receptors originated from a female donor in good health, serving as a healthy control.

This clonotype came up a few times. The chain joins TRBV27 to TRBJ2-7; the D call may be TRBD1 or TRBD2 (5 bases each). V was shortened by 5 bases and J by 5 bases, with 13 bases between the two germline ends. Germline loops: CDR1 MNHEY, CDR2 SMNVEV (reference sequence). CDR3 length: 13 amino acids. The CDR3 nucleotides read TGTGCCAGCAGTACCCGGGGCTTTGACGAGCAGTACTTC. This gives the protein CASSTRGFDEQYF.

This clonotype has a handful of counts. This chain uses TRBV5-1 with TRBJ2-2; the D is unclear. The CDR3 is 16 amino acids. Trimming removed 4 bases at V and 6 bases at J, with 19 bases between. CDR1 and CDR2 (germline): SGHRS, YFSETQ. In DNA, the CDR3 is TGCGCCAGCAGCCCCCTTAAGGTTACAGACTCCGGGGAGCTGTTTTTT. Residues: CASSPLKVTDSGELFF.